This TCR beta chain was sequenced in a study of early T cells in non-severe SARS-CoV-2 infection. TCRdb fed the 5' RACE reads into MiXCR, producing one record per CDR3 protein. Of about 60,000 distinct CDR3 sequences listed, about 12% were seen once; the top ten hold approximately 4.8%. This clonotype was seen more than once but under ten times. J lost 10 bases, V lost 7 bases, and 16 bases had no gene match. The CDR3 is 14 residues long. In germline, CDR1 is SQVTM, CDR2 ANQGSEA. This chain joins TRBV29-1 and TRBJ1-2, with 9 bases lining up with TRBD1. Sequencing was performed on whole blood. The receptor was derived from an adult who was a healthcare worker with PCR-confirmed SARS-CoV-2 infection or an uninfected control (not recorded which). The CDR3 loop reads CSANAGQGSRAYTF. CDR3 nucleotides: TGCAGCGCAAACGCGGGACAGGGTAGTCGTGCCTACACCTTC. Full variable domain (remainder filled in from reference TRBV29-1 and TRBJ1-2): SAVISQKPSRDICQRGTSLTIQCQVDSQVTMMFWYRQQPGQSLTLIATANQGSEATYESGFVIDKFPISRPNLTFSTLTVSNMSPEDSSIYLCSANAGQGSRAYTFGSGTRLTVV.